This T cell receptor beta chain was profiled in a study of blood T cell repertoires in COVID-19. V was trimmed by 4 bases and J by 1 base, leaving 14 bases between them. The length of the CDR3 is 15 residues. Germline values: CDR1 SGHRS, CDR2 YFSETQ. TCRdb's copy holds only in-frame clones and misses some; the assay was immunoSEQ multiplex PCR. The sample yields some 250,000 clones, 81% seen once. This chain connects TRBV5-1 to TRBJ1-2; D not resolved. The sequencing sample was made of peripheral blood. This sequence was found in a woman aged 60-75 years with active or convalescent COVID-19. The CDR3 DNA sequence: TGCGCCAGCAGCCTTGACACCAACCTTAACTATGGCTACACCTTC. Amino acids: CASSLDTNLNYGYTF.